Listed below are T cell receptor beta chains from one sample, sequenced in a study of CD8 T cells in Susac syndrome. MiXCR, applied by TCRdb to the immunoSEQ multiplex PCR reads, yields one record per CDR3 protein. The sample lists hundreds of thousands of distinct CDR3 sequences; roughly 85% were seen once. Source material: CD8+ T cells from PBMCs. These receptors originate from a human donor with multiple sclerosis. CDR3s include the opening cysteine and the closing phenylalanine or tryptophan. D genes are given only for firm matches. Size is omitted from some rows. Given values are once, few, many or a class for expanded clones.

DNA: TGCGCCAGCAGCCAAGTGGGAGGGCCTGGGGAGCAGTACTTC
CDR3: CASSQVGGPGEQYF
size: NA
J: TRBJ2-7
D: TRBD2
V: TRBV4-1

DNA: TGTGCCAGCAGCCCAGGGTCTTTTACGCGCAATGAGCAGTTCTTC
CDR3: CASSPGSFTRNEQFF
size: NA
J: TRBJ2-1
D: NA
V: TRBV7-9

DNA: TGCGCCAGCAGCGCGGCGGGGGTTGGGGGAGCTTTCTTT
CDR3: CASSAAGVGGAFF
size: once
J: TRBJ1-1
D: NA
V: TRBV5-1

DNA: TGTGCCAGCAGCTCGCAAGAATTAGGGGCCGGCGCCTACAATGAGCAGTTCTTC
CDR3: CASSSQELGAGAYNEQFF
size: NA
J: TRBJ2-1
D: NA
V: TRBV7-9

DNA: TGTGCCCTTAGGTCGGGGAACACTGAAGCTTTCTTT
CDR3: CALRSGNTEAFF
size: NA
J: TRBJ1-1
D: NA
V: TRBV7-9

DNA: TGCGCCAGCATTCAAAGGGACTGGGTTAACACTGAAGCTTTCTTT
CDR3: CASIQRDWVNTEAFF
size: NA
J: TRBJ1-1
D: NA
V: TRBV10-2

DNA: TGTGCCAGCAGCCACCTCCCAAGCGGGGGGACAGATACGCAGTATTTT
CDR3: CASSHLPSGGTDTQYF
size: NA
J: TRBJ2-3
D: TRBD2
V: TRBV3-1

DNA: TGTGCCAGCAGTGCGTCTCTAGCGGGGGGGAGAGATACGCAGTATTTT
CDR3: CASSASLAGGRDTQYF
size: NA
J: TRBJ2-3
D: TRBD2
V: TRBV6-4

DNA: TGCGCCAGCAGCCGAATTAGTAGAACCGGGGAGCTGTTTTTT
CDR3: CASSRISRTGELFF
size: NA
J: TRBJ2-2
D: NA
V: TRBV4-1

DNA: TGTGCCAGCAGTTTATATGGACCAGGCCCTGAAGCTTTCTTT
CDR3: CASSLYGPGPEAFF
size: NA
J: TRBJ1-1
D: NA
V: TRBV12-3/TRBV12-4

DNA: TGTGCCAGCAGCTTAGTGGCCCCTACAGATACGCAGTATTTT
CDR3: CASSLVAPTDTQYF
size: few
J: TRBJ2-3
D: NA
V: TRBV7-2

DNA: TGTGCCAGCAGTGTGACTAGCGGGCCCTACGAGCAGTACTTC
CDR3: CASSVTSGPYEQYF
size: NA
J: TRBJ2-7
D: TRBD2
V: TRBV27

DNA: TGTGCCAGCAGCGTAGCGGGGAAGGGCACTGAAGCTTTCTTT
CDR3: CASSVAGKGTEAFF
size: NA
J: TRBJ1-1
D: NA
V: TRBV9

DNA: TGTGCCAGCCTCTCTCGGACTAGCGGGAGTGAGACGCAGTATTTT
CDR3: CASLSRTSGSETQYF
size: NA
J: TRBJ2-3
D: TRBD2
V: TRBV2

DNA: TGTGCCAGCAGCTTACTGGGACTAGCGGGGTACTACAATGAGCAGTTCTTC
CDR3: CASSLLGLAGYYNEQFF
size: NA
J: TRBJ2-1
D: TRBD2
V: TRBV7-3

DNA: TGTGCCAGCAGACCGGGACTTAGCTCCTACAATGAGCAGTTCTTC
CDR3: CASRPGLSSYNEQFF
size: NA
J: TRBJ2-1
D: NA
V: TRBV6-5

DNA: TGCGCCAGCAGCCGGGGACTAGCGGGAGGATTCGACGCCGGGGAGCTGTTTTTT
CDR3: CASSRGLAGGFDAGELFF
size: NA
J: TRBJ2-2
D: TRBD2
V: TRBV5-1

DNA: TGCGCCAGCAGCCAAGACCCCCTCCCAAAACTCGGCTACACCTTC
CDR3: CASSQDPLPKLGYTF
size: NA
J: TRBJ1-2
D: NA
V: TRBV4-1

DNA: TGCAGCGTTGAAGGCAGCGCCGAAGCTTTCTTT
CDR3: CSVEGSAEAFF
size: NA
J: TRBJ1-1
D: NA
V: TRBV29-1

DNA: TGTGCCAGCACCCCCGGCGGGGTAGGGACCGGGGAGCTGTTTTTT
CDR3: CASTPGGVGTGELFF
size: NA
J: TRBJ2-2
D: NA
V: TRBV7-6

DNA: TGTGCCTGGAGTCAGGGGACAGGGCGTTGGGAGCAGTACTTC
CDR3: CAWSQGTGRWEQYF
size: NA
J: TRBJ2-7
D: TRBD1
V: TRBV30

DNA: TGTGCCAGCAGGTGGGGAGGGGACGGCTACACCTTC
CDR3: CASRWGGDGYTF
size: few
J: TRBJ1-2
D: NA
V: TRBV6-1

DNA: TGTGCCAGCAGTTTAGGGGTCGGCTATGGCTACACCTTC
CDR3: CASSLGVGYGYTF
size: NA
J: TRBJ1-2
D: NA
V: TRBV28

DNA: TGTGCCATCAGCCGGGCGAGGGAAACGAACACTGAAGCTTTCTTT
CDR3: CAISRARETNTEAFF
size: NA
J: TRBJ1-1
D: NA
V: TRBV10-3

DNA: TGCGCCAGCAGTCAATCAAGAGGCTACAGGGGACGTGGCTACACCTTC
CDR3: CASSQSRGYRGRGYTF
size: NA
J: TRBJ1-2
D: TRBD1
V: TRBV23-1

DNA: TGTGCCAGCGGTTACATTTCGGGGATTCGTGATACGCAGTATTTT
CDR3: CASGYISGIRDTQYF
size: NA
J: TRBJ2-3
D: NA
V: TRBV6-2/TRBV6-3

DNA: TGTGCCAGCAGCCCCGACGGGGCCGAGCAGTACTTC
CDR3: CASSPDGAEQYF
size: NA
J: TRBJ2-7
D: NA
V: TRBV7-8

DNA: TGCGCCAGCAGCCAAGTAGGGAACGAAGCTTTCTTT
CDR3: CASSQVGNEAFF
size: NA
J: TRBJ1-1
D: NA
V: TRBV4-1

DNA: TGTGCCAGCAATGGTATAGCGGGGGCCAACGTCCTGACTTTC
CDR3: CASNGIAGANVLTF
size: NA
J: TRBJ2-6
D: NA
V: TRBV6-5

DNA: TGTGCCAGCAGTAACCTACTCGGGACTAGCGGGAGGAATGAGCAGTTCTTC
CDR3: CASSNLLGTSGRNEQFF
size: NA
J: TRBJ2-1
D: TRBD2
V: TRBV27

DNA: TGCGCCAGCAGCCATCCCTCCGGGACCCACGCCTACGAGCAGTACTTC
CDR3: CASSHPSGTHAYEQYF
size: NA
J: TRBJ2-7
D: NA
V: TRBV4-1

DNA: TGCGCCAGCAGCCGGGGACTGGCCTACGAGCAGTACTTC
CDR3: CASSRGLAYEQYF
size: few
J: TRBJ2-7
D: NA
V: TRBV4-1

DNA: TGTGCCAGCAGCCAAGTTGGGGACAGGGTGTGGGATGAGCAGTTCTTC
CDR3: CASSQVGDRVWDEQFF
size: NA
J: TRBJ2-1
D: TRBD1
V: TRBV3-1

DNA: TGTGCCAGCAGCCGCTTGGTGATAGCGAAGACCTACGAGCAGTACTTC
CDR3: CASSRLVIAKTYEQYF
size: NA
J: TRBJ2-7
D: NA
V: TRBV27

DNA: TGTGCCAGCAGTTGGGATCGGGACGGCTACAATGAGCAGTTCTTC
CDR3: CASSWDRDGYNEQFF
size: NA
J: TRBJ2-1
D: NA
V: TRBV14

DNA: TGCAGCGTTGGGGGAGGGGGCATGGACGAGCAGTACTTC
CDR3: CSVGGGGMDEQYF
size: once
J: TRBJ2-7
D: NA
V: TRBV29-1

DNA: TGCGCCAGCAGCCAGGTTTTGGATGTTCCGGTGTACACATTCAACACTGAAGCTTTCTTT
CDR3: CASSQVLDVPVYTFNTEAFF
size: NA
J: TRBJ1-1
D: NA
V: TRBV4-1

DNA: TGTGCCAGTAGTTACCAGGTGGGATTGTCCACTGAAGCTTTCTTT
CDR3: CASSYQVGLSTEAFF
size: NA
J: TRBJ1-1
D: NA
V: TRBV19

DNA: TGCAGTGCTAGAGGCAGGGAACCCTACGAGCAGTACTTC
CDR3: CSARGREPYEQYF
size: NA
J: TRBJ2-7
D: NA
V: TRBV20-1

DNA: TGCGCCAGCAGCCATAGTACAGGGAACACTGAAGCTTTCTTT
CDR3: CASSHSTGNTEAFF
size: NA
J: TRBJ1-1
D: NA
V: TRBV4-1

DNA: TGTGCCAGCAGCTTAGCGTTTCGGACCTACGAGCAGTACTTC
CDR3: CASSLAFRTYEQYF
size: NA
J: TRBJ2-7
D: NA
V: TRBV7-2

DNA: TGTGCCAGCATGTGGGAGTCCTACGAGCAGTACTTC
CDR3: CASMWESYEQYF
size: NA
J: TRBJ2-7
D: NA
V: TRBV7-8

DNA: TGTGCCAGCAGCTTAGATCTGGGGGAGGGAGACACTGAAGCTTTCTTT
CDR3: CASSLDLGEGDTEAFF
size: few
J: TRBJ1-1
D: NA
V: TRBV11-2

DNA: TGTGCCTGGAGTATCGGATTAGGCGACGAGCAGTACTTC
CDR3: CAWSIGLGDEQYF
size: once
J: TRBJ2-7
D: NA
V: TRBV30

DNA: TGTGCCAGCAGAGAAACGGGAGGACCTCACTACGAGCAGTACTTC
CDR3: CASRETGGPHYEQYF
size: once
J: TRBJ2-7
D: TRBD2
V: TRBV7-8

DNA: TGTGCCAGCAGCTTAGCTGAGCGGGGGCCCCTCCAAGAGACCCAGTACTTC
CDR3: CASSLAERGPLQETQYF
size: NA
J: TRBJ2-5
D: TRBD2
V: TRBV7-9

DNA: TGTGCCAGCAGCCAAGAGTTGGGGGATGAAAAACTGTTTTTT
CDR3: CASSQELGDEKLFF
size: NA
J: TRBJ1-4
D: NA
V: TRBV3-1

DNA: TGTGCCAGTACCCCGGACAGGGAGGGCACCGGGGAGCTGTTTTTT
CDR3: CASTPDREGTGELFF
size: NA
J: TRBJ2-2
D: NA
V: TRBV19

DNA: TGTGCCAGCAGCCCGAGGGGGGGCACAGATACGCAGTATTTT
CDR3: CASSPRGGTDTQYF
size: once
J: TRBJ2-3
D: NA
V: TRBV6-5

DNA: TGTGCCAGCAGCTTAGACCCTAAAGAGACCCAGTACTTC
CDR3: CASSLDPKETQYF
size: NA
J: TRBJ2-5
D: NA
V: TRBV7-6

DNA: TGTGCCAGCAGCTTCCCACAGGGGAACTATGGCTACACCTTC
CDR3: CASSFPQGNYGYTF
size: NA
J: TRBJ1-2
D: TRBD1
V: TRBV7-9

DNA: TGCGCCAGCAGTCATGGGGACAGCTCCTACGAGCAGTACTTC
CDR3: CASSHGDSSYEQYF
size: NA
J: TRBJ2-7
D: TRBD1
V: TRBV5-1

DNA: TGTGCCAGCAGCCAAGATGTTCCGACTAGCGGGAGAGACGAGCAGTACTTC
CDR3: CASSQDVPTSGRDEQYF
size: NA
J: TRBJ2-7
D: TRBD2
V: TRBV3-1

DNA: TGCGCCAGCGGAATGTTAGACGTGAACACTGAAGCTTTCTTT
CDR3: CASGMLDVNTEAFF
size: NA
J: TRBJ1-1
D: NA
V: TRBV5-1

DNA: TGCAGTGCTAGGGATCCGAGCGGGAGCTCCTACGAGCAGTACTTC
CDR3: CSARDPSGSSYEQYF
size: NA
J: TRBJ2-7
D: TRBD2
V: TRBV20-1